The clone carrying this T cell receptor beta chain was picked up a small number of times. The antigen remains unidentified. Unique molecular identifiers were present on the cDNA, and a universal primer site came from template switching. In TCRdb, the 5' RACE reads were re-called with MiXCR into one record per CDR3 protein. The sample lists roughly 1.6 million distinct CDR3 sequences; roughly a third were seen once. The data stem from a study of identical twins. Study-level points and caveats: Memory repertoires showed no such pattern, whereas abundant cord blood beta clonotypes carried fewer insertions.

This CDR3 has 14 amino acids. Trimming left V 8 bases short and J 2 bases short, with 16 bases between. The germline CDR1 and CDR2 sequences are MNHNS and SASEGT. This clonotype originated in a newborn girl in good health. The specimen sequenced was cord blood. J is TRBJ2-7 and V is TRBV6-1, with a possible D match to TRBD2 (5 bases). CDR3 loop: CASQRSFAAYEQYF. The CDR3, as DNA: TGTGCCAGCCAGCGGAGCTTCGCAGCCTACGAGCAGTACTTC.